One sample yielded the 13 T cell receptor beta chains listed below, sequenced in a study of T cell responses to AZD1222 COVID-19 vaccine. Data came from immunoSEQ multiplex PCR; TCRdb stores just in-frame clones and leaves some out. The sample yields around 180,000 clones, about 91% seen once. Sequenced material: peripheral blood, taken on day 0 of AZD1222 vaccination. The source is an adult in good health.

This clone appeared once. The chain has TRBV9 and TRBJ2-3; D gene ambiguous. Trimming shortened V by 4 bases and J by 3 bases, and 15 bases separated the two germline ends. The CDR3 is 15 residues long. The germline V gene encodes CDR1 SGDLS and CDR2 YYNGEE. The chain's CDR3 is CASSLDPLRTDTQYF. The CDR3 DNA follows: TGTGCCAGCAGCTTGGACCCCCTGAGGACAGATACGCAGTATTTT.

The V gene is TRBV19, the J gene TRBJ1-4; D is unclear. Between the trimmed V and J ends, which lost 3 bases and 14 bases, there was a span of 16 bases. The germline V gene has CDR1 LNHDA and CDR2 SQIVND (reference sequence). The CDR3 has 13 amino acids. The CDR3 loop reads CASSMPSSLGLFF. The CDR3, as DNA: TGTGCCAGTAGTATGCCCAGCTCCCTTGGGCTGTTTTTT.

This rearrangement joins TRBV18 to TRBJ1-6; D is possibly TRBD1 (6 bases). This CDR3 has 12 amino acids. CDR1 KGHSH and CDR2 LQKENI come from the germline V gene. V lost 8 bases, J lost 8 bases, and 10 bases lay in between. This CDR3 reads CASRQVDSPLHF. The CDR3 DNA reads TGTGCCAGCCGACAGGTGGATTCACCCCTCCACTTT.

The rearrangement uses TRBV7-9 and TRBJ1-6; 7 nucleotides line up with TRBD1. This CDR3 comprises 14 residues. The V gene end was trimmed by 5 bases and the J gene end by 10 bases; junction bases not matched to a gene: 8. Germline CDR1 reads SEHNR; CDR2 reads FQNEAQ (reference sequence). CDR3 loop: CASSHETGHSPLHF. DNA of the CDR3: TGTGCCAGCAGCCACGAGACAGGGCACTCACCCCTCCACTTT. Drawing the rest from reference TRBV7-9 and TRBJ1-6, the complete variable domain is DTGVSQNPRHKITKRGQNVTFRCDPISEHNRLYWYRQTLGQGPEFLTYFQNEAQLEKSRLLSDRFSAERPKGSFSTLEIQRTEQGDSAMYLCASSHETGHSPLHFGNGTRLTVT.

CDR3 region: CASSLAAGLAGYNEQFF. CDR3 nucleotide sequence: TGTGCCAGCAGCTTAGCCGCTGGGCTAGCGGGCTACAATGAGCAGTTCTTC. The rearrangement links TRBV7-6 to TRBJ2-1; 8 bases are shared with TRBD2. The CDR3 covers 17 residues. Looked up from germline, CDR1 is SGHVS and CDR2 is FNYEAQ. V trimming: 0 bases; J trimming: 3 bases; junction bases outside the gene matches: 7.

This sequence joins TRBV12-3 or TRBV12-4 and TRBJ1-2; D ambiguous. The CDR3 is 13 amino acids. The ends were cut back, 4 bases at V and 5 bases at J, with 11 bases in the middle. The DNA of the CDR3 is TGTGCCAGCAGTTCGAACGGAATTTATGGCTACACCTTC. Protein: CASSSNGIYGYTF.

Comments on this clone: This specimen includes other DNA sequences encoding the same CDR3. The chain links TRBV3-1 (or the pseudogene TRBV3-2) to TRBJ1-5, with D hard to call. Germline V gives CDR1 LGHDT, CDR2 YNNKEL (reference sequence). Trimming shortened V by 1 base and J by 2 bases, and 9 bases separated the two germline ends. This CDR3 is built from 15 residues. CDR3 DNA sequence: TGTGCCAGCAGCCAAGGCAGGTCGGGCAATCAGCCCCAGCATTTT. As protein: CASSQGRSGNQPQHF.

The chain couples TRBV6-6 to TRBJ2-7; TRBD2 might be the D (7 bases). The CDR3 loop spans 14 amino acids. V lost 4 bases and J 4 bases, leaving 14 bases between the germline ends. CDR1 is MNHNY, CDR2 SVGAGI, per germline (reference sequence). CDR3 in amino acids: CASSSTGGQYEQYF. CDR3 in DNA: TGTGCCAGCAGTTCCACCGGGGGGCAATACGAGCAGTACTTC.

The chain carries TRBV28 and TRBJ1-5, with a tentative D call TRBD1 (5 bases). This CDR3 spans 14 amino acids. Per the germline V gene, CDR1 is MDHEN and CDR2 is SYDVKM. Trimming shortened V by 6 bases and J by 6 bases, and 15 bases separated the two germline ends. Here the CDR3 DNA reads TGTGCCAGCAGCCAGGCCAGGGTGTCTCAGCCCCAGCATTTT. It specifies CASSQARVSQPQHF. Combining the CDR3 with reference TRBV28 and TRBJ1-5 gives the whole variable domain DVKVTQSSRYLVKRTGEKVFLECVQDMDHENMFWYRQDPGLGLRLIYFSYDVKMKEKGDIPEGYSVSREKKERFSLILESASTNQTSMYLCASSQARVSQPQHFGDGTRLSIL.

The chain is built from TRBV2 and TRBJ1-1; D unclear. CDR1 and CDR2 (germline): SNHLY, FYNNEI. The V and J ends lost 6 bases and 1 base respectively, with 3 bases between them. This CDR3 is built from 11 residues. The CDR3 sequence is CASRGNTEAFF. Written as DNA, the CDR3 is TGTGCCAGCAGGGGGAACACTGAAGCTTTCTTT.

The chain recombines TRBV6-5 with TRBJ1-5, with 8 positions matching TRBD1. There are 15 residues in the CDR3. V was clipped by 6 bases and J by 1 base; unmatched bases: 5. Germline V gene sequence: CDR1 MNHEY, CDR2 SVGAGI. Here the CDR3 DNA reads TGTGCCAGCAGATTGGACAGGGACAGCAATCAGCCCCAGCATTTT. The encoded protein is CASRLDRDSNQPQHF.

The V gene is TRBV5-1, the J gene TRBJ2-2; tentative D call: TRBD1 (6 bases). Trimming pared 1 base from V and 5 bases from J, leaving 12 bases between. Germline assignment: CDR1 SGHRS and CDR2 YFSETQ. The CDR3 is 15 residues long. The CDR3 loop reads CASSLWQGITGELFF. CDR3 coding DNA: TGCGCCAGCAGCTTGTGGCAGGGGATTACCGGGGAGCTGTTTTTT.

The V gene is TRBV28, the J gene TRBJ1-3; D gene ambiguous. This CDR3 is 14 amino acids long. The V end was cut by 3 bases, the J end by 0 bases, with 6 bases between. CDR1 MDHEN and CDR2 SYDVKM come from the germline V gene. The CDR3 DNA sequence: TGTGCCAGCAGTTTTATCGGCTCTGGAAACACCATATATTTT. It codes for CASSFIGSGNTIYF.